This TCR beta chain stems from a study of read filtering for tumor transcriptome and immune sequencing. Across the study: R-ISS stage counts were 8 for I, 15 to 20 for II, about seven for III. Study results and limitations: Dropping single-read clonotypes raised IR-seq and RNA-seq shared-clonotype correlation. Even smaller IR-seq throughput identified most shared clonotypes. Sorted CD138-negative bone marrow cells were not purified T cells.

The V gene's germline CDR1 is SNHLY and CDR2 FYNNEI. The CDR3 runs to 14 residues. V lost 5 bases, J lost 3 bases, and 6 bases stayed unmatched. Molecular barcoded adaptors covering alpha/delta and beta/gamma chains were used on roughly 400 ng RNA. MiXCR was run by TCRdb on the reads, yielding one entry per CDR3 protein. Here the sample spans about 57,000 distinct CDR3 sequences, 20% being singletons. This clonotype was recorded at least ten times. Its antigen is undetermined. The specimen was a population of CD138-negative cells sorted from bone marrow. The J gene is TRBJ1-1, the V gene TRBV2, with TRBD1 matching over 7 bases. The origin of this receptor is a donor at least 40 years old with multiple myeloma. The CDR3 DNA sequence: TGTGCCAGCAGTAAAACCACAGGGGACACTGAAGCTTTCTTT. It yields the protein CASSKTTGDTEAFF.